A selection of T cell receptor beta chains follows, all from one sample in a study of memory CD4+ T cells and cytomegalovirus serostatus. Repertoires were generated with immunoSEQ multiplex PCR, while TCRdb's copy carries only in-frame clones and drops some. The table has about 45,000 clones, about 73% seen once. The sequenced sample was memory CD4+ T cells from blood. The receptors come from an adult in good health and CMV-seronegative. The CDR3 runs from the conserved cysteine through the conserved F or W. A D gene is named only where the DNA matches it firmly. Not all rows give a size; the values are once, few, many and, for expanded clones, a class.

CASSLVGRVLGGYTF | TGTGCCAGCAGCTTGGTGGGCCGCGTTTTGGGTGGCTACACCTTC | TRBJ1-2 | NA | NA | TRBV5-4
CASKGRDSNQPQHF | TGCGCCAGCAAAGGACGGGATAGCAATCAGCCCCAGCATTTT | TRBJ1-5 | NA | NA | TRBV10-2
CASSTWGVSTDTQYF | TGTGCCAGCAGTACCTGGGGCGTTAGCACAGATACGCAGTATTTT | TRBJ2-3 | NA | NA | TRBV28
CASSQMDPGAGNTIYF | TGCGCCAGCAGCCAAATGGACCCGGGTGCTGGAAACACCATATATTTT | TRBJ1-3 | NA | NA | TRBV4-1
CASSRGETQYF | TGTGCCAGCAGCCGCGGAGAGACCCAGTACTTC | TRBJ2-5 | NA | NA | TRBV7-9
CASWRGAGSSYEQYF | TGTGCCAGCTGGCGGGGGGCCGGGAGCTCCTACGAGCAGTACTTC | TRBJ2-7 | NA | TRBD2 | TRBV6-5
CASSLTRTGEETQYF | TGTGCCAGCAGCTTAACGAGGACAGGGGAAGAGACCCAGTACTTC | TRBJ2-5 | NA | TRBD1 | TRBV7-3
CAWRDGTATNEKLFF | TGTGCCTGGAGAGACGGGACGGCGACTAATGAAAAACTGTTTTTT | TRBJ1-4 | NA | NA | TRBV30
CASSLVPENTIYF | TGTGCCAGCAGTTTAGTACCGGAAAACACCATATATTTT | TRBJ1-3 | NA | NA | TRBV28
CARSRTGKIQPQHF | TGTGCCAGAAGCCGAACAGGGAAAATACAGCCCCAGCATTTT | TRBJ1-5 | NA | NA | TRBV7-9
CAWSGYSGGALETQYF | TGTGCCTGGAGTGGCTATAGCGGGGGGGCCCTGGAGACCCAGTACTTC | TRBJ2-5 | NA | TRBD2 | TRBV30
CAWRAPGLAGYNEQFF | TGTGCCTGGAGGGCTCCGGGACTAGCGGGGTACAATGAGCAGTTCTTC | TRBJ2-1 | NA | TRBD2 | TRBV30
CASSLDLNTEAFF | TGTGCCAGCAGCCTAGATCTAAACACTGAAGCTTTCTTT | TRBJ1-1 | NA | NA | TRBV7-3
CASISTDGNTEAFF | TGTGCCAGCATCTCAACCGACGGGAACACTGAAGCTTTCTTT | TRBJ1-1 | NA | NA | TRBV6-6
CASSLRSVPGVPHNSPLHF | TGTGCCAGCAGCCTCCGGTCGGTGCCAGGCGTCCCTCATAATTCACCCCTCCACTTT | TRBJ1-6 | NA | NA | TRBV7-2
CASSPPGLAGVYEQYF | TGTGCCAGCAGCCCCCCCGGACTAGCGGGCGTCTACGAGCAGTACTTC | TRBJ2-7 | NA | TRBD2 | TRBV11-2
CASSSNGQANQPQHF | TGTGCCAGCAGTTCCAACGGACAGGCCAATCAGCCCCAGCATTTT | TRBJ1-5 | NA | TRBD1 | TRBV27
CASSGNRALGYTF | TGTGCCAGCAGTGGTAACAGGGCCCTTGGCTACACCTTC | TRBJ1-2 | few | NA | TRBV6-5
CASSQGFSGNEKLFF | TGCGCCAGCAGCCAAGGTTTCTCCGGGAATGAAAAACTGTTTTTT | TRBJ1-4 | few | NA | TRBV4-3
CASSWGVNTEAFF | TGTGCCAGCAGTTGGGGGGTGAACACTGAAGCTTTCTTT | TRBJ1-1 | NA | NA | TRBV2
CASSSGGGHQETQYF | TGTGCCAGCAGTTCCGGCGGGGGGCACCAAGAGACCCAGTACTTC | TRBJ2-5 | few | TRBD2 | TRBV6-6
CASSIGTAPEKLFF | TGTGCCAGTAGTATTGGGACAGCGCCCGAAAAACTGTTTTTT | TRBJ1-4 | few | TRBD1 | TRBV19
CSVRDRGGLNEKLFF | TGCAGCGTTCGGGACAGGGGGGGACTTAATGAAAAACTGTTTTTT | TRBJ1-4 | NA | TRBD1 | TRBV29-1
CASRGQGYTEAFF | TGTGCCAGCCGGGGACAGGGCTACACTGAAGCTTTCTTT | TRBJ1-1 | NA | TRBD1 | TRBV6-5
CASSSITTGSGEAFF | TGTGCCAGCAGCTCCATAACCACAGGGTCGGGTGAAGCTTTCTTT | TRBJ1-1 | once | NA | TRBV7-9
CASSIGLGGSTDTQYF | TGTGCCAGTAGTATCGGCTTGGGGGGGAGCACAGATACGCAGTATTTT | TRBJ2-3 | NA | TRBD2 | TRBV19
CASSLEGRNQPQHF | TGTGCCAGCAGCTTAGAAGGACGCAATCAGCCCCAGCATTTT | TRBJ1-5 | NA | NA | TRBV7-8
CASSLRTGWGQGSPLHF | TGTGCCAGCAGTTTACGGACGGGGTGGGGGCAAGGGTCACCCCTCCACTTT | TRBJ1-6 | NA | NA | TRBV27
CSVALQGRTYEQYF | TGCAGCGTGGCCTTACAGGGTAGAACTTACGAGCAGTACTTC | TRBJ2-7 | NA | NA | TRBV29-1
CASSLQGSNQPQHF | TGTGCCAGCAGCCTCCAGGGGAGCAATCAGCCCCAGCATTTT | TRBJ1-5 | NA | NA | TRBV4-2
CASNPTGRLNSPLHF | TGTGCCAGCAATCCTACAGGGCGCCTCAATTCACCCCTCCACTTT | TRBJ1-6 | NA | NA | TRBV28
CASSLGQSSYEQYF | TGCGCCAGCAGCTTGGGACAGTCCTCCTACGAGCAGTACTTC | TRBJ2-7 | NA | NA | TRBV5-1
CASTPGTPNNQPQHF | TGTGCCAGCACCCCCGGGACACCGAACAATCAGCCCCAGCATTTT | TRBJ1-5 | NA | NA | TRBV2
CASSSRQKLGPQHF | TGTGCCAGCAGTTCCCGGCAGAAGCTTGGGCCCCAGCATTTT | TRBJ1-5 | NA | NA | TRBV28
CASSLLPSGGANTGELFF | TGCGCCAGCAGCCTACTACCTAGCGGGGGAGCGAACACCGGGGAGCTGTTTTTT | TRBJ2-2 | NA | TRBD2 | TRBV5-1
CASSLGQARGNQPQHF | TGTGCCAGCAGCCTGGGACAGGCACGGGGCAATCAGCCCCAGCATTTT | TRBJ1-5 | once | TRBD1 | TRBV28
CASSSPRGGYTF | TGTGCCAGCAGCTCCCCCAGAGGTGGCTACACCTTC | TRBJ1-2 | NA | NA | TRBV27
CASSRGHQGQQYF | TGTGCCAGCAGTCGAGGACACCAGGGACAGCAGTACTTC | TRBJ2-7 | NA | NA | TRBV6-5
CASSSMTSFYEQYF | TGTGCCAGCAGCTCGATGACTAGTTTCTACGAGCAGTACTTC | TRBJ2-7 | NA | NA | TRBV11-2
CASSRATSGLVIETQYF | TGTGCCAGCAGCCGGGCGACTAGCGGGCTAGTGATAGAGACCCAGTACTTC | TRBJ2-5 | few | TRBD2 | TRBV5-4
CASSGDRGQPQHF | TGTGCCAGTAGTGGCGACCGAGGTCAGCCCCAGCATTTT | TRBJ1-5 | few | NA | TRBV19
CSVLGGDGANVLTF | TGCAGCGTCTTAGGGGGAGATGGGGCCAACGTCCTGACTTTC | TRBJ2-6 | NA | NA | TRBV29-1
CASSVGRTAYGYTF | TGTGCCAGCAGCGTGGGGCGAACGGCCTATGGCTACACCTTC | TRBJ1-2 | few | NA | TRBV9
CASSQYSAGGLDEQFF | TGCGCCAGCAGCCAATACTCAGCGGGCGGGTTGGATGAGCAGTTCTTC | TRBJ2-1 | NA | NA | TRBV4-3
CSVARQGNYGYTF | TGCAGCGTCGCCCGACAGGGGAACTATGGCTACACCTTC | TRBJ1-2 | NA | TRBD1 | TRBV29-1
CASRGLAGGEYNEQFF | TGTGCCAGCAGGGGACTAGCGGGGGGCGAGTACAATGAGCAGTTCTTC | TRBJ2-1 | NA | TRBD2 | TRBV28
CASSGVAEKLFF | TGTGCCAGCTCGGGGGTCGCTGAAAAACTGTTTTTT | TRBJ1-4 | NA | NA | TRBV28
CAWRPGGGTRQPQHF | TGTGCCTGGCGACCCGGCGGGGGAACAAGGCAGCCCCAGCATTTT | TRBJ1-5 | few | NA | TRBV30
CASSPWDYSNQPQHF | TGTGCCAGCTCCCCGTGGGATTATAGCAATCAGCCCCAGCATTTT | TRBJ1-5 | NA | NA | TRBV2
CASSGAGVGIEKLFF | TGTGCCAGCTCAGGTGCAGGGGTTGGAATTGAAAAACTGTTTTTT | TRBJ1-4 | NA | NA | TRBV18
CASSLFEGGTEAFF | TGTGCCAGCAGCTTATTTGAGGGTGGCACTGAAGCTTTCTTT | TRBJ1-1 | NA | NA | TRBV7-3
CASSPETGGQETQYF | TGTGCCAGCTCACCTGAGACAGGGGGACAAGAGACCCAGTACTTC | TRBJ2-5 | NA | TRBD1 | TRBV18